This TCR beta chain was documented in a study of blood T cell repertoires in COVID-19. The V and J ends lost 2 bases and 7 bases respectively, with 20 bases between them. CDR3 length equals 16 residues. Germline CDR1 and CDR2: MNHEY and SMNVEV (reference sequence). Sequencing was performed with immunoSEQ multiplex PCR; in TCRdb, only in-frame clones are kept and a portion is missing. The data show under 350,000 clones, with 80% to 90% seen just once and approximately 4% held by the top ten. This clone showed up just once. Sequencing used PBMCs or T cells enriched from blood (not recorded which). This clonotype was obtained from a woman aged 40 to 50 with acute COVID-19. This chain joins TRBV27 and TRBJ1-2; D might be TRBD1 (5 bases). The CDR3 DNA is TGTGCCAGCAGTTTACTCCCGGCCTACTGGAGGGGTGGCTACACCTTC. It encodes CASSLLPAYWRGGYTF.